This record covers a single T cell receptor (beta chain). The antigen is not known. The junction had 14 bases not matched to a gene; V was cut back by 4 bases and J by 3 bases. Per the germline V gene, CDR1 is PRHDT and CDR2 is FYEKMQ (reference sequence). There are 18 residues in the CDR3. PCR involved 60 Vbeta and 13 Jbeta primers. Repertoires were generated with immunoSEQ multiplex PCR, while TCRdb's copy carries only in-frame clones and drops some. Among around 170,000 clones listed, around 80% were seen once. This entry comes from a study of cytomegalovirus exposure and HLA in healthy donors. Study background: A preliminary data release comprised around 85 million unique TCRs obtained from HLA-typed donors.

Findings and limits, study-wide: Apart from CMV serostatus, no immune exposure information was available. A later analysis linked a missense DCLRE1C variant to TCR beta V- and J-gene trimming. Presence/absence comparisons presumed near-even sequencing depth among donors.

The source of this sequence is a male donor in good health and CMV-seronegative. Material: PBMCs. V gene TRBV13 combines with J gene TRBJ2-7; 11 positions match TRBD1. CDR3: CASSSTGTGGLVIYEQYF. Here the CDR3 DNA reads TGTGCCAGCAGCTCTACGGGGACAGGGGGTCTCGTTATCTACGAGCAGTACTTC.